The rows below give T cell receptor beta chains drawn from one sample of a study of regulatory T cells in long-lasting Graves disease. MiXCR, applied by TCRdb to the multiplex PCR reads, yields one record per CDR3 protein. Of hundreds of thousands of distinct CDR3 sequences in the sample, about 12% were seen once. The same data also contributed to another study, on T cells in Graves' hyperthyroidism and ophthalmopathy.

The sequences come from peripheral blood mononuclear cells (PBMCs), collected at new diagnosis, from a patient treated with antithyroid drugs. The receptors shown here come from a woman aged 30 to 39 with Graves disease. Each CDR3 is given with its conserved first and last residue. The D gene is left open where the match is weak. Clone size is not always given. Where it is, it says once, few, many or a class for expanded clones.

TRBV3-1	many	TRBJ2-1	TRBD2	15	CASSPVGSGSVGQFF	TGTGCCAGCAGCCCCGTTGGTAGCGGGAGCGTGGGGCAGTTCTTC
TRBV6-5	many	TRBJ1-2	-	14	CASSFSPGNYGYTF	TGTGCCAGCAGTTTCTCCCCGGGTAACTATGGCTACACCTTC
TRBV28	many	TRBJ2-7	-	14	CASTPWLDSYEQYF	TGTGCCAGCACCCCTTGGCTCGATTCCTACGAGCAGTACTTC
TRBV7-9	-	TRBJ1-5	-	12	CASSFKDGPQHF	TGTGCCAGCAGCTTTAAAGATGGGCCCCAGCATTTT
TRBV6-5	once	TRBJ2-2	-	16	CASSYHGTPNTGELFF	TGTGCCAGCAGTTACCACGGGACTCCGAACACCGGGGAGCTGTTTTTT
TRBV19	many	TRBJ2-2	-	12	CASGERAGELFF	TGTGCCAGTGGAGAGAGGGCCGGGGAGCTGTTTTTT
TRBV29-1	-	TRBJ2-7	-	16	CSPPTGGAEEIDEQYF	TGCAGCCCCCCGACGGGGGGCGCGGAAGAAATAGACGAGCAGTACTTC
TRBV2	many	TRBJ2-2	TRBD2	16	CASSFSGGANTGELFF	TGTGCCAGCAGTTTTAGCGGGGGAGCGAACACCGGGGAGCTGTTTTTT
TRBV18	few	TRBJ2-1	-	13	CASSLPSAGEQFF	TGTGCCAGCTCCCTCCCCTCCGCGGGGGAGCAGTTCTTC
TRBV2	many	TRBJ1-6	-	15	CASSEMVYYNSPLHF	TGTGCCAGCAGTGAAATGGTGTATTATAATTCACCCCTCCACTTT
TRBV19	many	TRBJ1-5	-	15	CASSGGQAGIQPQHF	TGTGCCAGTAGTGGGGGGCAGGCAGGAATACAGCCCCAGCATTTT
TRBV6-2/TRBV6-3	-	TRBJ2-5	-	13	CASSYLRKETQYF	TGTGCCAGCAGTTATCTGAGAAAAGAGACCCAGTACTTC
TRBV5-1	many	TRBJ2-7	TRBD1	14	CASSGYDRGYEQYF	TGCGCCAGCAGTGGCTACGACAGGGGTTACGAGCAGTACTTC
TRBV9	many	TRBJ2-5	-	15	CASSPGPTGGETQYF	TGTGCCAGCAGCCCAGGACCTACCGGAGGAGAGACCCAGTACTTC
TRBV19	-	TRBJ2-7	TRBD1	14	CASSGQALFWKQYF	TGTGCCAGTAGTGGACAGGCCCTTTTTTGGAAGCAGTACTTC
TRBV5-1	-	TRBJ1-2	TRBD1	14	CASSRRDSNYGYTF	TGCGCCAGCAGCCGACGGGACAGCAACTATGGCTACACCTTC
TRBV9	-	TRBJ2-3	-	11	CASSTLNTQYF	TGTGCCAGCAGCACCCTCAATACGCAGTATTTT
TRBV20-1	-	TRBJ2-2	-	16	CSARGGSAANTGELFF	TGCAGTGCTAGAGGGGGTTCAGCTGCGAACACCGGGGAGCTGTTTTTT
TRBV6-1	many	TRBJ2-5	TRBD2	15	CASSDLAGGPKTQYF	TGTGCCAGCAGTGATCTAGCGGGAGGGCCTAAGACCCAGTACTTC
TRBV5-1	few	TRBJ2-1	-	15	CASSLVSDNSGEQFF	TGCGCCAGCAGCTTGGTCAGCGACAATTCTGGGGAGCAGTTCTTC
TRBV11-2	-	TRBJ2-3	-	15	CASSLFTGGENTQYF	TGTGCCAGCAGCTTATTTACAGGGGGGGAGAATACGCAGTATTTT
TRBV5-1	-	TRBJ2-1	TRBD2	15	CASSGGVSSYNEHFF	TGCGCCAGCTCGGGGGGGGTAAGCTCCTACAATGAGCACTTCTTC
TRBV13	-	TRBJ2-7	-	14	CASSSRDFTYEQYF	TGTGCCAGCAGCTCCCGGGACTTTACCTACGAGCAGTACTTC
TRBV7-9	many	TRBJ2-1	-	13	CASSLAYRDEQFF	TGTGCCAGCAGCTTAGCGTACAGGGATGAGCAGTTCTTC
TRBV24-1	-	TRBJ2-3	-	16	CATSSPEQGRTDTQYF	TGTGCCACCAGTTCCCCGGAACAGGGTAGAACAGATACGCAGTATTTT
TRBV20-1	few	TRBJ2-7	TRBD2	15	CSARDFGAGADEQYF	TGCAGTGCTAGAGATTTTGGAGCGGGAGCTGACGAGCAGTACTTC
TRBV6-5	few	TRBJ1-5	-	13	CASSYSTGQPQHF	TGTGCCAGCAGTTACTCGACTGGGCAGCCCCAGCATTTT
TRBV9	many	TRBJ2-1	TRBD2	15	CASSPGVAGVGEQFF	TGTGCCAGCAGCCCTGGGGTAGCGGGAGTAGGCGAGCAGTTCTTC
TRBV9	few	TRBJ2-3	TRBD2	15	CASSGGLGRTDTQYF	TGTGCCAGCAGCGGAGGACTAGGCAGGACAGATACGCAGTATTTT
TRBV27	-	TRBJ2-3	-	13	CASSSQGPDTQYF	TGTGCCAGCAGTTCACAGGGACCAGATACGCAGTATTTT
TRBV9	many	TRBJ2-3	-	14	CASSVALSTDTQYF	TGTGCCAGCAGCGTAGCCCTGAGCACAGATACGCAGTATTTT
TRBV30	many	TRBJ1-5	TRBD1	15	CAWSVGTGSNQPQHF	TGTGCCTGGAGTGTGGGGACAGGGTCGAATCAGCCCCAGCATTTT
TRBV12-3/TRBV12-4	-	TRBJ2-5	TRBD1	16	CASSLHWTGQGETQYF	TGTGCCAGCAGTTTACATTGGACAGGGCAGGGGGAGACCCAGTACTTC
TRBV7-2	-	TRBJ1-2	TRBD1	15	CASSSYLGTGGGYTF	TGTGCCAGCAGCTCGTACCTCGGCACAGGGGGCGGCTACACCTTC
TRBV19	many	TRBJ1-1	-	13	CASSWAVRSEAFF	TGTGCCAGTAGCTGGGCTGTCCGTTCCGAAGCTTTCTTT
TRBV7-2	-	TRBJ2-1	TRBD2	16	CASSPGTSGSQSVPFF	TGTGCCAGCAGCCCAGGGACTAGCGGGAGTCAGTCAGTTCCGTTCTTC
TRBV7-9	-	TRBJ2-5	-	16	CASSLLPSGTQETQYF	TGTGCCAGCAGCCTTCTTCCCTCCGGGACGCAAGAGACCCAGTACTTC
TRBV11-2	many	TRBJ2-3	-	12	CASSYLTDTQYF	TGTGCCAGCAGCTACCTCACAGATACGCAGTATTTT
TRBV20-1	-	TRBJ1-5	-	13	CSASPDSQQPQHF	TGCAGTGCGAGCCCAGACAGCCAGCAGCCCCAGCATTTT
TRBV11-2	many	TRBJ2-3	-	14	CASNLVGASDTQYF	TGTGCCAGCAACTTGGTGGGGGCCTCAGATACGCAGTATTTT
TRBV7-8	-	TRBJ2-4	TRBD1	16	CASSSGQGKTKNIQYF	TGTGCCAGCAGCTCGGGACAGGGAAAAACCAAAAACATTCAGTACTTC
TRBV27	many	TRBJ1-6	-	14	CASRNTGFNSPLHF	TGTGCCAGCCGAAACACAGGGTTCAATTCACCCCTCCACTTT
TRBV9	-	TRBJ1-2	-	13	CASSKNTNYGYTF	TGTGCCAGCAGCAAAAATACCAACTATGGCTACACCTTC
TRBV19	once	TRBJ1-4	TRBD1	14	CASSHPGQSEKLFF	TGTGCCAGTAGCCATCCGGGACAGAGTGAAAAACTGTTTTTT
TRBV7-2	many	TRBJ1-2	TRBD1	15	CASSLDWRGRGGYTF	TGTGCCAGCAGCTTAGACTGGAGGGGGCGGGGAGGCTACACCTTC
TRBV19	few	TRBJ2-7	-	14	CASSRQHGAYEQYF	TGTGCCAGTAGTCGACAGCACGGCGCCTACGAGCAGTACTTC
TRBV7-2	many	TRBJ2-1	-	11	CASSLVTEQFF	TGTGCCAGCAGCTTAGTCACGGAGCAGTTCTTC
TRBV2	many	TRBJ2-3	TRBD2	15	CASSRTSGITDTQYF	TGTGCCAGCAGTCGGACTAGCGGGATCACAGATACGCAGTATTTT
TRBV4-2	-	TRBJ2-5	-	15	CASSPRPHSQETQYF	TGTGCCAGCAGCCCCCGACCCCACTCCCAAGAGACCCAGTACTTC
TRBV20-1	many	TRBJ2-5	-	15	CSASFGSFSTGTQYF	TGCAGTGCTAGTTTCGGGAGCTTTTCAACGGGGACCCAGTACTTC
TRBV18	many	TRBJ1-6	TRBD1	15	CASSPPGQGGIPLHF	TGTGCCAGCTCACCACCGGGACAGGGTGGGATACCCCTCCACTTT
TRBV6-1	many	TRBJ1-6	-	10	CASGTSPLHF	TGTGCCAGCGGGACTTCACCCCTCCACTTT
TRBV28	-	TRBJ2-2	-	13	CASSTLSTGELFF	TGTGCCAGCAGTACACTCAGCACCGGGGAGCTGTTTTTT
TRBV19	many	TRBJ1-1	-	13	CASTFKHYTEAFF	TGTGCCAGTACTTTCAAGCATTACACTGAAGCTTTCTTT
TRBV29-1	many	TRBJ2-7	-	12	CSGLGVSYEQYF	TGCAGCGGCCTAGGGGTGTCCTACGAGCAGTACTTC
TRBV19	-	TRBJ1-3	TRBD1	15	CASSVYRGLGNTIYF	TGTGCCAGTAGTGTGTACAGGGGACTCGGAAACACCATATATTTT
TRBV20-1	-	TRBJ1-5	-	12	CSALQGNQPQHF	TGCAGTGCTTTACAGGGAAATCAGCCCCAGCATTTT
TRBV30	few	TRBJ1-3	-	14	CAWSAGVLGNTIYF	TGTGCCTGGAGTGCAGGGGTTCTCGGAAACACCATATATTTT
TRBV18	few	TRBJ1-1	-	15	CASSPKRAGNTEAFF	TGTGCCAGCTCACCCAAGAGGGCAGGCAACACTGAAGCTTTCTTT